These T cell receptor beta chains were read from a single sample in a study of spatial heterogeneity in lung cancer. TCRdb reprocessed the 5' RACE reads with MiXCR, giving one entry per CDR3 protein. The sample contains more than 40,000 distinct CDR3 sequences, about 23% of which appear only once. Source: PBMCs, taken at follow-up. The receptors were sampled from a female donor with early-stage non-small cell lung cancer. The CDR3 runs from the conserved cysteine through the conserved F or W. D genes are given only for firm matches. Where a row states a size, it is once, few, many or the class of an expanded clone; other rows omit it.

j_gene: TRBJ2-1
abundance: NA
d_gene: NA
v_gene: TRBV11-2
CDR3nt: TGTGCCAGCAGCTTAGGAACAGCGATGTTCCTCAATGAGCAGTTCTTC
CDR3aa: CASSLGTAMFLNEQFF

j_gene: TRBJ1-4
abundance: NA
d_gene: NA
v_gene: TRBV20-1
CDR3nt: TGCAGTGCTAGAGATGGGGGATTAGGCCTGTTTTTT
CDR3aa: CSARDGGLGLFF

j_gene: TRBJ1-1
abundance: few
d_gene: NA
v_gene: TRBV19
CDR3nt: TGTGCCAGTAGTATCACGGTAAACACTGAAGCTTTCTTT
CDR3aa: CASSITVNTEAFF

j_gene: TRBJ2-1
abundance: many
d_gene: NA
v_gene: TRBV20-1
CDR3nt: TGCAGTGCTAGGTTGGCTGAGCAGTTCTTC
CDR3aa: CSARLAEQFF

j_gene: TRBJ2-7
abundance: medium-sized
d_gene: TRBD1
v_gene: TRBV5-5
CDR3nt: TGTGCCAGCAGCTTCGGACAGGGGGCGTCTCCGGCCCACGAGCAGTACTTC
CDR3aa: CASSFGQGASPAHEQYF

j_gene: TRBJ2-2
abundance: NA
d_gene: NA
v_gene: TRBV15
CDR3nt: TGTGCCACCAGCAGATCACGGGGATACTCGAACACCGGGGAGCTGTTTTTT
CDR3aa: CATSRSRGYSNTGELFF

j_gene: TRBJ2-4
abundance: many
d_gene: NA
v_gene: TRBV7-9
CDR3nt: TGTGCCAGCAGCTTAGGGGCGGGGATCACAAAAAACATTCAGTACTTC
CDR3aa: CASSLGAGITKNIQYF

j_gene: TRBJ2-1
abundance: many
d_gene: TRBD2
v_gene: TRBV6-4
CDR3nt: TGTGCCAGCAGTCGGACTAGCGGGGTTTACAATGAGCAGTTCTTC
CDR3aa: CASSRTSGVYNEQFF

j_gene: TRBJ2-2
abundance: NA
d_gene: TRBD2
v_gene: TRBV5-1
CDR3nt: TGCGCCAGCAGCACCGTACTAGCGGGGAACACCGGGGAGCTGTTTTTT
CDR3aa: CASSTVLAGNTGELFF

j_gene: TRBJ2-6
abundance: NA
d_gene: NA
v_gene: TRBV5-1
CDR3nt: TGCGCCAGCAGCGTGTCTGGGGCCAACGTCCTGACTTTC
CDR3aa: CASSVSGANVLTF

j_gene: TRBJ2-1
abundance: few
d_gene: NA
v_gene: TRBV20-1
CDR3nt: TGCAGTGCTAGAGATGTCAGGAATGGTTACAATGAGCAGTTCTTC
CDR3aa: CSARDVRNGYNEQFF

j_gene: TRBJ1-2
abundance: NA
d_gene: NA
v_gene: TRBV5-4
CDR3nt: TGTGCCAGCAGCTTGTTTCTGGTTAACTATGGCTACACCTTC
CDR3aa: CASSLFLVNYGYTF

j_gene: TRBJ1-1
abundance: many
d_gene: TRBD1
v_gene: TRBV10-3
CDR3nt: TGTGCCATCAGTGAGTCGAAGACAGGGAGAGAAGCTTTCTTT
CDR3aa: CAISESKTGREAFF

j_gene: TRBJ2-3
abundance: many
d_gene: NA
v_gene: TRBV29-1
CDR3nt: TGCAGCGGACGTCCGGGACTTTCTGGGGATACGCAGTATTTT
CDR3aa: CSGRPGLSGDTQYF

j_gene: TRBJ1-1
abundance: few
d_gene: NA
v_gene: TRBV12-3/TRBV12-4
CDR3nt: TGTGCCAGCAGCCTCTTCGCGCCAAAAGGGACTGAAGCTTTCTTT
CDR3aa: CASSLFAPKGTEAFF

j_gene: TRBJ1-1
abundance: many
d_gene: TRBD1
v_gene: TRBV20-1
CDR3nt: TGCAGTGCTCCCGGGACAGGGGGGACTGAAGCTTTCTTT
CDR3aa: CSAPGTGGTEAFF

j_gene: TRBJ2-5
abundance: NA
d_gene: TRBD2
v_gene: TRBV7-3
CDR3nt: TGTGCCAGCAGCTTATCGGCGGGGGGCACAACTCAAGAGACCCAGTACTTC
CDR3aa: CASSLSAGGTTQETQYF

j_gene: TRBJ1-3
abundance: many
d_gene: NA
v_gene: TRBV11-2
CDR3nt: TGTGCCAGCAGCTTATCAATACAGATCTCTGGAAACACCATATATTTT
CDR3aa: CASSLSIQISGNTIYF

j_gene: TRBJ1-1
abundance: many
d_gene: TRBD1
v_gene: TRBV12-3/TRBV12-4
CDR3nt: TGTGCCAGCATCTATGGGACAGAAGCCAACACTGAAGCTTTCTTT
CDR3aa: CASIYGTEANTEAFF

j_gene: TRBJ2-1
abundance: few
d_gene: NA
v_gene: TRBV28
CDR3nt: TGTGCCAGCAGGGGATACAATGAGCAGTTCTTC
CDR3aa: CASRGYNEQFF

j_gene: TRBJ2-3
abundance: few
d_gene: TRBD2
v_gene: TRBV18
CDR3nt: TGTGCCAGCTCACCCCCGGGACTAGTTCTTGATACGCAGTATTTT
CDR3aa: CASSPPGLVLDTQYF

j_gene: TRBJ1-1
abundance: NA
d_gene: TRBD1
v_gene: TRBV5-1
CDR3nt: TGCGCCAGCAGCCCAGGACAGGGCCCCCGCGGGGCTTTCTTT
CDR3aa: CASSPGQGPRGAFF

j_gene: TRBJ1-1
abundance: many
d_gene: NA
v_gene: TRBV7-8
CDR3nt: TGTGCCAGCTGCCAGATGAACACTGAAGCTTTCTTT
CDR3aa: CASCQMNTEAFF

j_gene: TRBJ2-1
abundance: many
d_gene: NA
v_gene: TRBV20-1
CDR3nt: TGCAGTGCTCAAGCGGGCTACTACAATGAGCAGTTCTTC
CDR3aa: CSAQAGYYNEQFF

j_gene: TRBJ2-1
abundance: NA
d_gene: NA
v_gene: TRBV11-2
CDR3nt: TGTGCCAGCAGCCTTGTAGCGGAAAAGCAGTTCTTC
CDR3aa: CASSLVAEKQFF

j_gene: TRBJ2-2
abundance: NA
d_gene: NA
v_gene: TRBV7-6
CDR3nt: TGTGCCAGCAGCCTAGGGGGGAGCGGGGAGCTGTTTTTT
CDR3aa: CASSLGGSGELFF

j_gene: TRBJ2-3
abundance: NA
d_gene: TRBD2
v_gene: TRBV6-1
CDR3nt: TGTGCCAGCAGTGATCTAGCGGGGGGGCTCGGTGGCACAGATACGCAGTATTTT
CDR3aa: CASSDLAGGLGGTDTQYF

j_gene: TRBJ2-1
abundance: NA
d_gene: TRBD2
v_gene: TRBV11-1
CDR3nt: TGTGCCAGCACGTTAGCGGGGCAATGGGATGAGCAGTTCTTC
CDR3aa: CASTLAGQWDEQFF

j_gene: TRBJ1-5
abundance: NA
d_gene: TRBD1
v_gene: TRBV12-3/TRBV12-4
CDR3nt: TGTGCCAGCAGACGGACAGGGCTTCAGCCCCAGCATTTT
CDR3aa: CASRRTGLQPQHF

j_gene: TRBJ2-7
abundance: few
d_gene: NA
v_gene: TRBV3-1
CDR3nt: TGTGCCAGCAGCCAAGTTTTAGCTAGCCTCTACGAGCAGTACTTC
CDR3aa: CASSQVLASLYEQYF

j_gene: TRBJ2-2
abundance: few
d_gene: NA
v_gene: TRBV2
CDR3nt: TGTGCCAGCAGTTTCACGGACATACGAACAACCGGGGAGCTGTTTTTT
CDR3aa: CASSFTDIRTTGELFF

j_gene: TRBJ1-5
abundance: NA
d_gene: NA
v_gene: TRBV7-2
CDR3nt: TGTGCCAGCAGCCCCTTCAATCAGCCCCAGCATTTT
CDR3aa: CASSPFNQPQHF

j_gene: TRBJ2-2
abundance: few
d_gene: NA
v_gene: TRBV29-1
CDR3nt: TGCAGCGTTGAGGACGGGAACACCGGGGAGCTGTTTTTT
CDR3aa: CSVEDGNTGELFF

j_gene: TRBJ1-2
abundance: NA
d_gene: NA
v_gene: TRBV7-3
CDR3nt: TGTGCCAGCAGCTTAGATCCCCCCGGCGGGCCGTACTATGGCTACACCTTC
CDR3aa: CASSLDPPGGPYYGYTF

j_gene: TRBJ2-5
abundance: many
d_gene: NA
v_gene: TRBV12-3/TRBV12-4
CDR3nt: TGTGCCAGCAGTTTCTCCTCTGAGACCCAGTACTTC
CDR3aa: CASSFSSETQYF

j_gene: TRBJ2-1
abundance: NA
d_gene: TRBD2
v_gene: TRBV7-9
CDR3nt: TGTGCCAGCAGCTCGACCGGGACTAGCGGGAGGGCCTGGGTTGAGCAGTTCTTC
CDR3aa: CASSSTGTSGRAWVEQFF

j_gene: TRBJ2-7
abundance: NA
d_gene: TRBD1
v_gene: TRBV7-2
CDR3nt: TGTGCCAGCAGCGACAGGGGGCCTAGGGAGCAGTACTTC
CDR3aa: CASSDRGPREQYF

j_gene: TRBJ2-7
abundance: many
d_gene: NA
v_gene: TRBV7-8
CDR3nt: TGTGCCAGCAGCTTAGCGGGTCCTACCTACGAGCAGTACTTC
CDR3aa: CASSLAGPTYEQYF

j_gene: TRBJ2-1
abundance: NA
d_gene: TRBD2
v_gene: TRBV29-1
CDR3nt: TGCAGCGTTGAAGGTGGGAGGGGCTCCAATGAGCAGTTCTTC
CDR3aa: CSVEGGRGSNEQFF

j_gene: TRBJ2-5
abundance: NA
d_gene: NA
v_gene: TRBV20-1
CDR3nt: TGCAGTGCCCCGGACAGAACCCAAGAGACCCAGTACTTC
CDR3aa: CSAPDRTQETQYF

j_gene: TRBJ2-3
abundance: few
d_gene: NA
v_gene: TRBV12-3/TRBV12-4
CDR3nt: TGTGCCAGCAGGCCGCCCGGGGCGAGCACAGATACGCAGTATTTT
CDR3aa: CASRPPGASTDTQYF

j_gene: TRBJ2-2
abundance: few
d_gene: NA
v_gene: TRBV5-1
CDR3nt: TGCGCCAGCAGCTTGGCCCTAGATCGGGAGCTGTTTTTT
CDR3aa: CASSLALDRELFF

j_gene: TRBJ1-1
abundance: few
d_gene: TRBD1
v_gene: TRBV7-9
CDR3nt: TGTGCCAGCAGCCCGCGACAGGGGGCTTCGGGAGCTTTCTTT
CDR3aa: CASSPRQGASGAFF

j_gene: TRBJ2-2
abundance: NA
d_gene: NA
v_gene: TRBV9
CDR3nt: TGTGCCAGCAGCGTAGCTCTCAGGAACACCGGGGAGCTGTTTTTT
CDR3aa: CASSVALRNTGELFF

j_gene: TRBJ2-7
abundance: many
d_gene: NA
v_gene: TRBV5-5
CDR3nt: TGTGCCAGCAGCTTGTTAGCGGAGGCCTACGAGCAGTACTTC
CDR3aa: CASSLLAEAYEQYF

j_gene: TRBJ1-1
abundance: many
d_gene: NA
v_gene: TRBV7-9
CDR3nt: TGTGCCAGCAGCCCCCGGGACGCGAACACTGAAGCTTTCTTT
CDR3aa: CASSPRDANTEAFF

j_gene: TRBJ1-4
abundance: NA
d_gene: NA
v_gene: TRBV5-4
CDR3nt: TGTGCCAGCAGCTTGGCCGGAGCCGATGAAAAACTGTTTTTT
CDR3aa: CASSLAGADEKLFF

j_gene: TRBJ1-4
abundance: NA
d_gene: NA
v_gene: TRBV5-1
CDR3nt: TGCGCCAGCTCGACTGGGGGGTCTCAACTGTTTTTT
CDR3aa: CASSTGGSQLFF

j_gene: TRBJ2-7
abundance: many
d_gene: TRBD1
v_gene: TRBV11-2
CDR3nt: TGTGCCAGCAGCTTCGGGGGACAGGCATCCTACGAGCAGTACTTC
CDR3aa: CASSFGGQASYEQYF

j_gene: TRBJ1-1
abundance: many
d_gene: NA
v_gene: TRBV5-1
CDR3nt: TGCGCCAGCAGCTTGGAGGCCAGGCAGATGGCTGAAGCTTTCTTT
CDR3aa: CASSLEARQMAEAFF